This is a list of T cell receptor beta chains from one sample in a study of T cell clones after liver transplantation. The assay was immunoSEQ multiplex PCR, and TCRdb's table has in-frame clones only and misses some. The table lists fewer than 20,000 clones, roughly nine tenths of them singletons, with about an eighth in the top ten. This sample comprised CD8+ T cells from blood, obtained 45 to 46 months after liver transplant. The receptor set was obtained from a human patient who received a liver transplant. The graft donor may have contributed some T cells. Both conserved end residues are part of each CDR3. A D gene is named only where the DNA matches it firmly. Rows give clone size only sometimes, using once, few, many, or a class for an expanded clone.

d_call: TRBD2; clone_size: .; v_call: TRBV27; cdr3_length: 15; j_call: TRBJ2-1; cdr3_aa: CASSLSGGPYNEQFF; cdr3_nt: TGTGCCAGCAGTTTATCGGGAGGGCCCTACAATGAGCAGTTCTTC
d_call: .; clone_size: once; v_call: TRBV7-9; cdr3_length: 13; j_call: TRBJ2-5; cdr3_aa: CASSPRTQETQYF; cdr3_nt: TGTGCCAGCAGCCCTCGGACGCAAGAGACCCAGTACTTC
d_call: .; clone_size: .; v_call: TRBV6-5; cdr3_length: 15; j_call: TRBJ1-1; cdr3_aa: CASSYSSFGNTEAFF; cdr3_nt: TGTGCCAGCAGTTACTCGAGTTTCGGGAACACTGAAGCTTTCTTT
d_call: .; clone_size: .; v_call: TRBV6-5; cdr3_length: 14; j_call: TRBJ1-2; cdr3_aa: CASSLYFMDYGYTF; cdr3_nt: TGTGCCAGCAGTCTCTATTTCATGGACTATGGCTACACCTTC
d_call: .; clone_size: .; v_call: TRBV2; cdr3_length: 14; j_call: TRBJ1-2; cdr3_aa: CASSEGVRNYGYTF; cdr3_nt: TGTGCCAGCAGTGAAGGGGTCAGGAACTATGGCTACACCTTC
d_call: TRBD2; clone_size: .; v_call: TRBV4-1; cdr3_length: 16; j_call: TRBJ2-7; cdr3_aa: CASSQGTSGSYYEQYF; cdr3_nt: TGCGCCAGCAGCCAAGGGACTAGCGGGAGCTACTACGAGCAGTACTTC
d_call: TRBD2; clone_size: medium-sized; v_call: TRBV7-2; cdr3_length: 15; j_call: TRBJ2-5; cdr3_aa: CASSHGTRNQETQYF; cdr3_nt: TGTGCCAGCAGCCATGGGACTAGAAACCAAGAGACCCAGTACTTC
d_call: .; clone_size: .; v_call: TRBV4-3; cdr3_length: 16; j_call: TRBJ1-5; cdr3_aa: CASSPNYREGNQPQHF; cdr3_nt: TGCGCCAGCAGCCCTAACTACAGGGAAGGCAATCAGCCCCAGCATTTT
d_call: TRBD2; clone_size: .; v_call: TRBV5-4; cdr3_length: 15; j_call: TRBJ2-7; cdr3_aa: CASSLAAGGVYEQYF; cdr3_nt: TGTGCCAGCAGCTTGGCCGCGGGAGGGGTCTACGAGCAGTACTTC
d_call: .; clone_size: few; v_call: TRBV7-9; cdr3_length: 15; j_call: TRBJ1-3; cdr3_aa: CASSPSTGVGNTIYF; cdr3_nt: TGTGCCAGCAGCCCCAGCACTGGGGTTGGAAACACCATATATTTT